Shown below are 21 T cell receptor beta chains from a single sample sequenced in a study of blood T cell repertoires in COVID-19. Clones were read by immunoSEQ multiplex PCR, and TCRdb kept only the in-frame ones, dropping some. This table holds 350,000 or so clones, around 80% found once. Material: peripheral blood. These TCRs come from a man aged 25-45 years with active or convalescent COVID-19.

V is TRBV18 and J is TRBJ1-5; the match to TRBD1 covers 7 bases. Germline V lookup: CDR1 KGHSH, CDR2 LQKENI. V lost 0 bases to trimming and J lost 3 bases; unmatched junction nucleotides: 2. This CDR3 is built from 15 residues. The CDR3 bases are TGTGCCAGCTCACCACCGACAGGGCCCAATCAGCCCCAGCATTTT. Its translation: CASSPPTGPNQPQHF.

The V gene is TRBV12-5, the J gene TRBJ1-4, with D maybe TRBD1 (6 bases). CDR3 length equals 15 residues. From germline, CDR1 is LGHNT and CDR2 FRNRAP. V was pared by 6 bases and J by 1 base, with 12 bases between. CDR3 sequence: CASGWTAGTNEKLFF. In DNA, the CDR3 is TGTGCTAGTGGCTGGACAGCAGGAACTAATGAAAAACTGTTTTTT.

Here the CDR3 reads CASSLLGQGADEQFF. CDR3 DNA sequence: TGTGCCAGCAGCTTACTCGGACAGGGGGCGGATGAGCAGTTCTTC. This chain joins TRBV7-3 and TRBJ2-1, with 11 nucleotides matching TRBD1. V shed 2 bases and J 8 bases; nucleotides not matched to a gene: 5. Germline V CDR1 and CDR2: SGHTA, FQGTGA. The CDR3 is 15 amino acids.

In the case of this clone: One end of the junction is discordant with germline, which a read error may explain. This rearrangement joins TRBV5-4 to TRBJ1-2, with D tentatively TRBD1 (5 bases). The CDR3 length is 12 residues. Germline values: CDR1 SGHNT, CDR2 YYREEE (reference sequence). The CDR3 sequence: CASSLGEGSAIF. In nucleotides, the CDR3 is TGTGCCAGCAGCTTGGGGGAGGGGTCCGCAATCTTC. The whole variable domain, remainder taken from reference TRBV5-4 and TRBJ1-2, is ETGVTQSPTHLIKTRGQQVTLRCSSQSGHNTVSWYQQALGQGPQFIFQYYREEENGRGNFPPRFSGLQFPNYSSELNVNALELDDSALYLCASSLGEGSAIFGSGTRLTVV.

V usage is TRBV2 and J usage is TRBJ2-6; 12 nucleotides match TRBD1. V lost 10 bases and J lost 0; bases outside the gene matches: 10. This CDR3 region has 18 residues. CDR1 is SNHLY, CDR2 FYNNEI, per germline. Here the CDR3 DNA reads TGTGCCACCGGGACAGGGGGCTTACTTCTCTCTGGGGCCAACGTCCTGACTTTC. It encodes CATGTGGLLLSGANVLTF.

The CDR3 reads CASSPAGSHEQYF. The CDR3 region has the DNA TGTGCCAGCAGTCCCGCGGGATCCCACGAGCAGTACTTC. V and J are TRBV5-4 and TRBJ2-7, with D possibly matching TRBD2 (6 bases). Per the germline V gene, CDR1 is SGHNT and CDR2 is YYREEE (reference sequence). The CDR3 extends over 13 amino acids. V lost 5 bases, J lost 5 bases, and 14 bases lay in between.

Written as DNA, the CDR3 is TGTGCCAGCAGTTATACATATAGCGGGCCCTCGTCCACAGATACGCAGTATTTT. It codes for CASSYTYSGPSSTDTQYF. The genes are TRBV6-2 or TRBV6-3 and TRBJ2-3; the match to TRBD2 covers 7 bases. Germline CDR1 is MNHEY and CDR2 is SVGEGT. There are 18 residues in the CDR3. The J segment lost 2 bases and the V segment lost 3 bases, leaving 14 bases of the junction unmatched.

V is TRBV5-1 and J is TRBJ1-5; TRBD1 is a possible D gene (6 bases). Germline V lookup: CDR1 SGHRS, CDR2 YFSETQ. V lost 4 bases to trimming and J lost 6 bases, with 17 bases between them. CDR3 size: 15 residues. The DNA for the CDR3 is TGCGCCAGCAGCCCGGGTATAGGGGGGGGTCAGCCCCAGCATTTT. It yields the protein CASSPGIGGGQPQHF. The full variable domain, its missing parts supplied by reference TRBV5-1 and TRBJ1-5, is KAGVTQTPRYLIKTRGQQVTLSCSPISGHRSVSWYQQTPGQGLQFLFEYFSETQRNKGNFPGRFSGRQFSNSRSEMNVSTLELGDSALYLCASSPGIGGGQPQHFGDGTRLSIL.

This chain connects TRBV5-5 to TRBJ2-2, with a weak D call TRBD1 (5 bases). V was shortened by 4 bases and J by 3 bases, with 16 bases between the two germline ends. The CDR3 has 16 residues. Per the germline V gene, CDR1 is SGHKS and CDR2 is YYEKEE (reference sequence). CDR3 bases: TGTGCCAGCAGCCGGAGACAGTTTTCGGACACCGGGGAGCTGTTTTTT. Its translation is CASSRRQFSDTGELFF.

V usage is TRBV28 and J usage is TRBJ1-1; D might be TRBD1 (6 bases). In germline, CDR1 is MDHEN, CDR2 SYDVKM. V gave up 4 bases and J gave up 11 bases, with 11 bases separating them. The CDR3 runs 11 residues. The CDR3 region has the DNA TGTGCCAGCAGTTATGACAGGAAGGCTTTCTTT. As protein: CASSYDRKAFF.

The rearrangement links TRBV7-3 to TRBJ2-1; a weak D match, TRBD2 (8 bases). The CDR3 extends over 20 amino acids. The germline V and J ends were trimmed by 1 base and 0 bases, with 22 bases remaining between them. In germline, CDR1 is SGHTA, CDR2 FQGTGA. The chain's CDR3 is CASSLNAGTAGTSSYNEQFF. Written as DNA, the CDR3 is TGTGCCAGCAGCTTAAACGCCGGGACAGCCGGGACTAGCTCCTACAATGAGCAGTTCTTC.

This clone was detected a few times. The chain uses TRBV29-1 and TRBJ2-1; 15 bases match TRBD2. The junction had 9 bases not matched to a gene; V was cut back by 6 bases and J by 6 bases. The CDR3 has 16 amino acids. Germline-derived CDR1 and CDR2 are SQVTM and ANQGSEA. The CDR3 here is CSVSGLAGGGFNEQFF. CDR3 DNA: TGCAGCGTCTCCGGACTAGCGGGAGGGGGATTCAATGAGCAGTTCTTC.

This chain links TRBV7-9 with TRBJ2-7; 9 nucleotides match TRBD2. This CDR3 comprises 17 residues. The V gene end was trimmed by 5 bases and the J gene end by 2 bases; junction bases not matched to a gene: 13. Looked up from germline, CDR1 is SEHNR and CDR2 is FQNEAQ (reference sequence). In DNA form, the CDR3 reads TGTGCCAGCAGCCCCCCCCGCGGGCGGGGGGGAGCCTACGAGCAGTACTTC. Protein: CASSPPRGRGGAYEQYF.

There are a few counts of this clone. The CDR3 DNA follows: TGTGCCAGCAGTTTTCCCTTAATGGCGGGAGAGGGGAATGAGCAGTTCTTC. Protein: CASSFPLMAGEGNEQFF. The chain recombines TRBV6-2 or TRBV6-3 with TRBJ2-1, with TRBD2 matching over 7 bases. V gave up 4 bases and J gave up 7 bases; unmatched junction bases: 16. Germline loops: CDR1 MNHEY, CDR2 SVGEGT. This CDR3 is built from 17 residues.

In its sample, this clone was seen once. CDR3 bases: TGTGCCAGCAGCTTGCGGCGGGGGGCAACTAATGAAAAACTGTTTTTT. As protein: CASSLRRGATNEKLFF. J is TRBJ1-4 and V is TRBV5-8, with a tentative D call TRBD1 (5 bases). Germline CDR1 SGHTS, CDR2 YDEGEE. The CDR3 extends over 16 amino acids. The germline V and J ends were trimmed by 1 base and 0 bases, with 10 bases remaining between them.

The gene calls are TRBV21-1 and TRBJ2-7; TRBD2, the D gene given by the table, was not confirmed from the DNA. TRBV21-1 is reported as a pseudogene. The CDR3 length is 14 residues. The CDR3, as DNA: TGTACCAGCAGCAAAGTACTAGACGGCTACGAGCAGTACTTC. It encodes CTSSKVLDGYEQYF.

The chain joins TRBV3-1 (or the pseudogene TRBV3-2) to TRBJ1-2; 9 nucleotides match TRBD1. Germline V gene sequence: CDR1 LGHDT, CDR2 YNNKEL (reference sequence). CDR3 length equals 15 residues. V gave up 4 bases and J gave up 5 bases; unmatched junction bases: 8. The CDR3 DNA reads TGTGCCAGCAGCCGAGCACAGGGGGCCCTATATGGCTACACCTTC. This translates into CASSRAQGALYGYTF.

In its sample, this clone was seen a few times. The gene calls are TRBV7-2 and TRBJ1-2; 12 positions match TRBD1. CDR3 length equals 16 residues. Germline assignment: CDR1 SGHTA and CDR2 FQGNSA. The ends lost 1 base at V and 4 bases at J; junction bases unmatched: 4. CDR3 in amino acids: CASSLGGTGGFYGYTF. CDR3 coding DNA: TGTGCCAGCAGCTTAGGAGGGACAGGGGGCTTCTATGGCTACACCTTC. Drawing the rest from reference TRBV7-2 and TRBJ1-2, the complete variable domain is GAGVSQSPSNKVTEKGKDVELRCDPISGHTALYWYRQSLGQGLEFLIYFQGNSAPDKSGLPSDRFSAERTGGSVSTLTIQRTQQEDSAVYLCASSLGGTGGFYGYTFGSGTRLTVV.

V and J are TRBV29-1 and TRBJ2-3, with 11 bases matching TRBD2. This CDR3 region has 13 residues. The V and J ends lost 4 bases and 5 bases, in that order; junction bases with no gene match: 2. The V gene's germline CDR1 is SQVTM and CDR2 ANQGSEA. The CDR3, as DNA: TGCAGCGTTGCCGGGACTAGCGGAGATACGCAGTATTTT. It encodes CSVAGTSGDTQYF.

This clone occurred once. J is TRBJ2-7 and V is TRBV5-4; tentatively, D is TRBD2 (6 bases). The germline V gene encodes CDR1 SGHNT and CDR2 YYREEE (reference sequence). This CDR3 has 12 amino acids. V lost 4 bases and J lost 3, with 8 bases in between. This CDR3 is CASSRDFYEQYF. As DNA, the CDR3 is TGTGCCAGCAGCCGGGACTTCTACGAGCAGTACTTC.

V usage is TRBV6-2 or TRBV6-3 and J usage is TRBJ2-7, with TRBD2 matching 9 bases. The V gene end was trimmed by 7 bases and the J gene end by 2 bases; junction bases not matched to a gene: 6. The CDR3 consists of 14 residues. Germline V gene data show CDR1 as MNHEY and CDR2 as SVGEGT. The CDR3 coding sequence is TGTGCCAGCACCCCAGCGGGGGGCACCTACGAGCAGTACTTC. As protein: CASTPAGGTYEQYF.